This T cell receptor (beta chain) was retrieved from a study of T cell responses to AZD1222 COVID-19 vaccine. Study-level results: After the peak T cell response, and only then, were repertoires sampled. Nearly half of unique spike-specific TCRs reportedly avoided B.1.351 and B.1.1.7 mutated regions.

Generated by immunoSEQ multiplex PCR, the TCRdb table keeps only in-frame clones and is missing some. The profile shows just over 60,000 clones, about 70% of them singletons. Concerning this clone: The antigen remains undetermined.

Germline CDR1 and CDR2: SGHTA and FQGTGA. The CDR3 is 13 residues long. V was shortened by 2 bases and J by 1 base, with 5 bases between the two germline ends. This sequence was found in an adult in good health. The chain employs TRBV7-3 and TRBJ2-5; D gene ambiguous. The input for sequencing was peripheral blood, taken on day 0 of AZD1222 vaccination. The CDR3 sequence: CASSLGVQETQYF. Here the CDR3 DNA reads TGTGCCAGCAGCTTAGGGGTCCAAGAGACCCAGTACTTC. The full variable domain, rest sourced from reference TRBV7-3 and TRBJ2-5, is GAGVSQTPSNKVTEKGKYVELRCDPISGHTALYWYRQSLGQGPEFLIYFQGTGAADDSGLPNDRFFAVRPEGSVSTLKIQRTERGDSAVYLCASSLGVQETQYFGPGTRLLVL.